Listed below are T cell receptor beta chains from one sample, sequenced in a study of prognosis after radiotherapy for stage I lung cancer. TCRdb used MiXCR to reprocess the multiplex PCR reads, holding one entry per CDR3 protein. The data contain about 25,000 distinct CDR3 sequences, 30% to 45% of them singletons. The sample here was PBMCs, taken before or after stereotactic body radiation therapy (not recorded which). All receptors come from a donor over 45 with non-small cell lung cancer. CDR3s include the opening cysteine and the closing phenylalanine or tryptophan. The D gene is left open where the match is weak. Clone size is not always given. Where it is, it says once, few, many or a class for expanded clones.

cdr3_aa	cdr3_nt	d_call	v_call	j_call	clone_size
CSALIKHEQYF	TGCAGTGCTCTAATTAAACACGAGCAGTACTTC	NA	TRBV20-1	TRBJ2-7	many
CASSFKGEGTEAFF	TGCGCCAGCAGCTTTAAGGGGGAGGGGACTGAAGCTTTCTTT	NA	TRBV5-1	TRBJ1-1	NA
CASRAGTSGINEQFF	TGTGCCAGCAGAGCCGGGACTAGCGGGATCAATGAGCAGTTCTTC	TRBD2	TRBV11-3	TRBJ2-1	many
CATRGSSYNSPLHF	TGTGCAACCAGGGGGAGCTCCTATAATTCACCCCTCCACTTT	TRBD1	TRBV2	TRBJ1-6	many
CSAAGQGNEKLFF	TGCAGTGCTGCCGGACAGGGAAACGAAAAACTGTTTTTT	TRBD1	TRBV20-1	TRBJ1-4	many
CASSLGGQETQYF	TGCGCCAGCAGCTTGGGGGGGCAAGAGACCCAGTACTTC	NA	TRBV5-1	TRBJ2-5	many
CASRYGQLYGYTF	TGTGCCAGCAGATACGGACAGTTATATGGCTACACCTTC	NA	TRBV6-1	TRBJ1-2	NA
CASSPLLAEDTQYF	TGCGCCAGCAGCCCCCTGTTAGCAGAGGATACGCAGTATTTT	NA	TRBV4-3	TRBJ2-3	many
CASGTETREQYF	TGCGCCAGCGGGACAGAGACCCGAGAGCAGTACTTC	TRBD1	TRBV5-1	TRBJ2-7	NA
CASSQGPGQGFTQYF	TGTGCCAGCAGCCAGGGGCCGGGACAGGGATTTACGCAGTATTTT	TRBD1	TRBV3-1	TRBJ2-3	once
CASSLITALYGCTF	TGTGCCAGCAGTCTAATCACCGCTCTCTATGGCTGCACCTTC	NA	TRBV12-3/TRBV12-4	TRBJ1-2	NA
CASSQALSDSYEQYF	TGTGCCAGCAGCCAAGCGCTAAGCGACTCCTACGAGCAGTACTTC	NA	TRBV3-1	TRBJ2-7	many
CASSSQTAMTAAGGYTF	TGCGCCAGCAGCTCGCAAACTGCAATGACAGCTGCGGGTGGCTACACCTTC	NA	TRBV5-1	TRBJ1-2	many
CATSDAGQGAGETQYF	TGTGCCACCAGTGACGCCGGACAGGGGGCTGGAGAGACCCAGTACTTC	TRBD1	TRBV24-1	TRBJ2-5	few
CASSLSSEQYF	TGTGCCAGCAGCTTGTCGAGCGAGCAGTACTTC	NA	TRBV5-8	TRBJ2-7	many
CSARDGQNYGYTF	TGCAGTGCTAGAGACGGACAGAACTATGGCTACACCTTC	NA	TRBV20-1	TRBJ1-2	NA